The 9 T cell receptor beta chains listed next were all sequenced from one sample in a study of shared clonotypes between healthy human individuals. Clones were sequenced by immunoSEQ multiplex PCR, and TCRdb holds only the in-frame ones, with some missing. In the table there are about 320,000 clones, roughly 84% of which are singletons. Sequencing was done on a sample of memory CD8+ T cells sorted from blood. Sample subset: CD45RO+ cells pooled with CCR7-negative TemRA cells. Receptors originate from a man between 18 and 29 years old in good health.

The rearrangement links TRBV5-6 to TRBJ1-5; the match to TRBD1 covers 10 bases. The length of the CDR3 is 15 residues. Germline-derived CDR1 and CDR2 are SGHDT and YYEEEE. Trimming removed 3 bases from V and 2 bases from J; junction bases left unmatched: 2. CDR3 amino acids: CASSWGTGGNQPQHF. The DNA for the CDR3 is TGTGCCAGCAGCTGGGGGACAGGGGGCAATCAGCCCCAGCATTTT.

The sample holds one count of this clone. The chain carries TRBV4-1 and TRBJ2-1; 12 bases are a match to TRBD2. The CDR3 extends over 16 amino acids. V was pared by 0 bases and J by 9 bases, with 6 bases of the junction left unmatched. Germline CDR1 MGHRA, CDR2 YSYEKL. This CDR3 reads CASSQDASGGAGEQFF. Written as DNA, the CDR3 is TGCGCCAGCAGCCAAGATGCTAGCGGGGGGGCAGGTGAGCAGTTCTTC.

The chain is built from TRBV27 and TRBJ2-1; TRBD2 agrees at 12 bases. J gave up 9 bases and V 4 bases, and 7 bases lay outside the gene matches. Germline assignment: CDR1 MNHEY and CDR2 SMNVEV (reference sequence). This CDR3 is built from 15 residues. The CDR3 here is CASSWASGGAGEQFF. The CDR3 DNA reads TGTGCCAGCAGTTGGGCTAGCGGGGGGGCCGGTGAGCAGTTCTTC.

This clone was seen only once. The chain links TRBV18 to TRBJ2-7, with TRBD2 identical over 8 bases. In germline, CDR1 is KGHSH, CDR2 LQKENI. The CDR3 has 15 residues. J was trimmed by 3 bases and V by 3 bases; bases with no gene match: 7. As DNA, the CDR3 is TGTGCCAGCTCACCCCGTGGTAGCGGGATCTACGAGCAGTACTTC. Its protein is CASSPRGSGIYEQYF.

This chain joins TRBV28 and TRBJ1-6, with TRBD1 matching 8 bases. V shed 7 bases, J shed 8 bases, and the junction held 10 bases outside the gene matches. Germline assignment: CDR1 MDHEN and CDR2 SYDVKM. The CDR3 totals 15 residues. The CDR3 is CASTFDRGGDSPLHF. The CDR3, as DNA: TGTGCCAGCACCTTTGACAGGGGAGGGGATTCACCCCTCCACTTT.

The chain is built from TRBV10-3 and TRBJ2-7; a weak D match, TRBD1 (5 bases). The CDR3 has 12 amino acids. Trimming removed 5 bases at V and 2 bases at J, with 7 bases between. Germline CDR1 and CDR2: ENHRY and SYGVKD. The CDR3 sequence is CAISQGPYEQYF. DNA of the CDR3: TGTGCCATCAGTCAGGGTCCCTACGAGCAGTACTTC.

J is TRBJ1-4 and V is TRBV30; TRBD1 might be the D (5 bases). V was shortened by 2 bases and J by 5 bases, with 18 bases between the two germline ends. The CDR3 totals 16 residues. Per germline, CDR1 GTSNPN and CDR2 SVGIG (reference sequence). CDR3 DNA: TGTGCCTGGAGTTCGACAGCCACAGACCTAAATGAAAAACTGTTTTTT. This sequence encodes CAWSSTATDLNEKLFF.

This chain joins TRBV5-6 and TRBJ2-7, with D perhaps assigned TRBD1 or TRBD2 (5 bases each). Germline-derived CDR1 and CDR2 are SGHDT and YYEEEE. The CDR3 totals 15 residues. Trimming shortened V by 0 bases and J by 3 bases, and 13 bases separated the two germline ends. The CDR3 DNA sequence: TGTGCCAGCAGCTTGGGGGGGATCATCTACTACGAGCAGTACTTC. It encodes CASSLGGIIYYEQYF. The complete variable domain, with remaining parts taken from reference TRBV5-6 and TRBJ2-7, reads DAGVTQSPTHLIKTRGQQVTLRCSPKSGHDTVSWYQQALGQGPQFIFQYYEEEERQRGNFPDRFSGHQFPNYSSELNVNALLLGDSALYLCASSLGGIIYYEQYFGPGTRLTVT.

This chain links TRBV4-1 with TRBJ1-1; no clear D. This CDR3 contains 18 residues. Germline V gives CDR1 MGHRA, CDR2 YSYEKL. V was shortened by 2 bases and J by 3 bases, with 22 bases between the two germline ends. The CDR3 nucleotides read TGCGCCAGCAGCCAAATATACCGCGCAGGAGTCGGACACACTGAAGCTTTCTTT. Its protein product is CASSQIYRAGVGHTEAFF.